This TCR beta chain was captured by sequencing in a study of metastatic and nonmetastatic thyroid tumors. Nobody among the patients had been given any treatment before thyroid surgery. Germline CDR1 is DFQATT and CDR2 is SNEGSKA (reference sequence). Trimming removed 3 bases from V and 8 bases from J; junction bases left unmatched: 10. The CDR3 has 16 residues. TCRdb re-called the PCR reads via MiXCR. In the table there are about 42,000 clones, around 10% of which are singletons. The material sequenced was blood. The chain combines TRBV20-1 with TRBJ1-6, with 10 bases fitting TRBD1. This clonotype originated in a male donor with papillary thyroid cancer or a benign thyroid nodule (not recorded which). Some clones in this sample may be carry-over from other donors' samples. The CDR3 region has the DNA TGCAGTGCTAGCTCACTAAGACAGGGGGCGGATTCACCCCTCCACTTT. Its translation: CSASSLRQGADSPLHF.